This T cell receptor beta chain was identified in a study of identical twins. This CDR3 is built from 13 residues. The V end lost 2 bases, the J end lost 5 bases, and 10 bases lay between the germline ends. Germline values: CDR1 MNHNS, CDR2 SASEGT. Whole-study results and caveats: Models, which agreed with sharing between unrelated individuals, nonetheless underestimated the out-of-frame TCR alpha sharing seen in monozygotic twins. Conclusions relied on cross-sectional statistical analysis, not following the same donors. There were fewer insertions in abundant cord blood beta clonotypes, but memory repertoires showed no such pattern.

This clonotype was detected only a few times. The antigen is not known. The authors used template switching to add a universal primer site and gave cDNA unique molecular identifiers. TCRdb re-called the 5' RACE reads with MiXCR, one entry per CDR3 protein. The profile shows roughly 350,000 distinct CDR3 sequences, roughly 9% of them singletons. The sequenced sample was naive T cells sorted from blood. The chain employs TRBV6-1 and TRBJ2-7, with D possibly matching TRBD1 (6 bases). The sequence came from a woman between 45 and 65 years old in good health. The CDR3 nucleotides are TGTGCCAGCAGTGAATCCACAGGGAACGAGCAGTACTTC. Its protein product is CASSESTGNEQYF.